The present T cell receptor beta chain was sequenced within a study of tumor-infiltrating lymphocytes in primary liver carcinoma. There are 15 residues in the CDR3. Germline assignment: CDR1 SQVTM and CDR2 ANQGSEA. Study results and limitations: Tumors significantly exceeded blood in top-250-clone fraction (p = 0.039).

Starting material for RNA and DNA co-extraction consisted of about 20-30 mg of unsorted bulk tissue. Resection treated the patients' primary liver carcinoma. Sampling targeted five separate regions of each tumor, which included the tumor centre. Synthesis of TCR beta cDNA was carried out from about 500 ng total RNA with a constant-region primer. A slightly modified ARM-PCR protocol with three nested multiplex PCR rounds produced these TCR beta libraries. It was with TRBV1-TRBV30 forward primers and a C-beta reverse primer that the first two PCR rounds were run, at roughly 9 cycles each. TCRdb ran MiXCR on the multiplex PCR reads and lists one entry per CDR3 protein. The sample holds about 110,000 distinct CDR3 sequences, about four fifths seen once. Comments on this clonotype: Its antigen is not known. The germline gene is not matched at one end of the junction; a read error may be the cause.

Sequencing was performed on liver tumor tissue from sampling region 3. As to subset: tumor region T3, left-lateral pole. The J gene is TRBJ2-2, the V gene TRBV29-1; TRBD2 agrees at 10 bases. The clonotype comes from a man in his forties or fifties with primary liver carcinoma and hepatitis B virus infection. CDR3: CTVGTSVASTGELFF. The CDR3 coding sequence is TGCACCGTTGGGACTAGCGTGGCGAGCACCGGGGAGCTGTTTTTT.